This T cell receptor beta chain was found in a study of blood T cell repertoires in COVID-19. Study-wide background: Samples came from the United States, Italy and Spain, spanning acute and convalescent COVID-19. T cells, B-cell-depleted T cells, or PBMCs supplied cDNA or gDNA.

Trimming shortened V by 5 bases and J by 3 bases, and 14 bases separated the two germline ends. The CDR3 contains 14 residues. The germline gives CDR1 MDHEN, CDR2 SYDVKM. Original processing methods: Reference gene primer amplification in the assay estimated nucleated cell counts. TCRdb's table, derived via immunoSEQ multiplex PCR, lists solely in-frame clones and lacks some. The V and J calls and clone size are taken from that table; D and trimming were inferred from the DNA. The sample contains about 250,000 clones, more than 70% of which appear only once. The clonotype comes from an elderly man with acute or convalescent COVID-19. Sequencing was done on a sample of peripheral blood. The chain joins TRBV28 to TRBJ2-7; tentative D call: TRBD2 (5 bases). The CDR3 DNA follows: TGTGCCAGCAGTCCCCCCCCGGGGAACTACGAGCAGTACTTC. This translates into CASSPPPGNYEQYF.